There are many counts of the clone carrying this T cell receptor beta chain. This entry is derived from a study of T cells after yellow fever vaccination. Each CDR3 protein gets one entry after TCRdb re-called the 5' RACE reads with MiXCR. Here the sample spans around 350,000 distinct CDR3 sequences, approximately 6% being singletons. The V end was cut by 6 bases, the J end by 4 bases, with 10 bases between. This CDR3 has 13 amino acids. CDR1 and CDR2 (germline): MNHEY, SVGEGT. The sequence was collected from a man aged 25-45 years who received the YFV17D yellow fever vaccine. The gene calls are TRBV6-2 or TRBV6-3 and TRBJ2-1; no definite D call. The specimen comprised PBMCs, sampled 5 days after the yellow fever booster vaccination. The CDR3, as DNA: TGTGCCAGCAGCACTTTTAGGTACAATGAGCAGTTCTTC. It encodes CASSTFRYNEQFF.